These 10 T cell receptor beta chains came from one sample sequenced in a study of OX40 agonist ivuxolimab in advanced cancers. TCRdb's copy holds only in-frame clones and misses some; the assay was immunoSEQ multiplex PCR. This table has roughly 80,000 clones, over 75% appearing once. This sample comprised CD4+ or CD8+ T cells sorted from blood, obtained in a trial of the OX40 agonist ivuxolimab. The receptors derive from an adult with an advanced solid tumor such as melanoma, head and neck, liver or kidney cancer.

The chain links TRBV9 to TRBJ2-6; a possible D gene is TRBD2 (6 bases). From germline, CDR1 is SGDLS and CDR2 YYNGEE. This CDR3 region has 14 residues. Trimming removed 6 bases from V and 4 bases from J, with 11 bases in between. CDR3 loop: CASNRLGGANVLTF. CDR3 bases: TGTGCCAGCAACAGACTAGGGGGGGCCAACGTCCTGACTTTC.

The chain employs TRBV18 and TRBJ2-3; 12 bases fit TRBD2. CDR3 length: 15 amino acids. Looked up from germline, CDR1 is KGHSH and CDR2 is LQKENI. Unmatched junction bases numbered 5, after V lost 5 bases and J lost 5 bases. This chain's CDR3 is CASSSLLAGGDTQYF. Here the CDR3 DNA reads TGTGCCAGCTCATCACTACTAGCGGGAGGAGATACGCAGTATTTT.

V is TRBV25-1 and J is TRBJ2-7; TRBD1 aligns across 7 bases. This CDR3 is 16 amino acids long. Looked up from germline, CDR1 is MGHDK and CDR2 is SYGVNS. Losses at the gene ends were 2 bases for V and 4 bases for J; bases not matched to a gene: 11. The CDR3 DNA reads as TGTGCCAGCAGTGAACCCCGGACAGGTAGGATGTACGAGCAGTACTTC. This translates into CASSEPRTGRMYEQYF.

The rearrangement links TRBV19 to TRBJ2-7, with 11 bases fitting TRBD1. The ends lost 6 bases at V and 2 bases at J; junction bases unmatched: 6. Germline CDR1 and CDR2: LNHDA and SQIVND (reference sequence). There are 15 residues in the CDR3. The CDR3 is CASRLRTGGTYEQYF. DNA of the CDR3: TGTGCCAGTAGATTACGGACAGGGGGCACCTACGAGCAGTACTTC.

As DNA, the CDR3 is TGTGCCAGCAGCCCAAGGCGGATTTTGGATCTGGAGACCCAGTACTTC. Its protein product is CASSPRRILDLETQYF. The chain carries TRBV7-8 and TRBJ2-5, with D uncertain. Germline CDR1 and CDR2: SGHVS and FQNEAQ. The CDR3 contains 16 residues. V was clipped by 5 bases and J by 5 bases, with 21 bases between them.

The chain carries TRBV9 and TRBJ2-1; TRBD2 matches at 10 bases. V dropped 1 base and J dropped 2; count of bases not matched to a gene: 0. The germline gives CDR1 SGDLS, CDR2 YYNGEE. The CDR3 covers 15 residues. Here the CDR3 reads CASSVLAGAYNEQFF. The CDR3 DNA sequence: TGTGCCAGCAGCGTACTAGCGGGGGCCTACAATGAGCAGTTCTTC.

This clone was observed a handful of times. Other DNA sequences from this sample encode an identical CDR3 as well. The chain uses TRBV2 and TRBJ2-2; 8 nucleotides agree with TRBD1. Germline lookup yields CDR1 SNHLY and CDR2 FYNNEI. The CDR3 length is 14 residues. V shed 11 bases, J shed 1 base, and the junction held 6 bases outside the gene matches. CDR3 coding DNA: TGTGCCTCAACCGGGACAGGGAACACCGGGGAGCTGTTTTTT. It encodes CASTGTGNTGELFF.

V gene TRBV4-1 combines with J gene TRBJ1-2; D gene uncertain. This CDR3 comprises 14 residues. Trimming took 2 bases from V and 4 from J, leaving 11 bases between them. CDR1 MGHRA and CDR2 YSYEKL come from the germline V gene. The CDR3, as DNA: TGCGCCAGCAGCCAACCTACCGTCGTCTATGGCTACACCTTC. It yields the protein CASSQPTVVYGYTF.

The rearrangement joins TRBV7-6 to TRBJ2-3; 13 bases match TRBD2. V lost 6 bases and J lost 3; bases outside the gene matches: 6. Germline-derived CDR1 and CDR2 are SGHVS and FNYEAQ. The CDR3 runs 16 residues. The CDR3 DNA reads TGTGCCAGCAGGAAAACGACTAGCGGGAGGACAGATACGCAGTATTTT. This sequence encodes CASRKTTSGRTDTQYF.

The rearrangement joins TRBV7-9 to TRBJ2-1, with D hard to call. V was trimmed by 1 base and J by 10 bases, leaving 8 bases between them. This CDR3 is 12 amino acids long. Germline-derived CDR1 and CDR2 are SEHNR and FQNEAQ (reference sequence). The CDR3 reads CASSLGAWEQFF. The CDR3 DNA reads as TGTGCCAGCAGCTTAGGGGCGTGGGAGCAGTTCTTC.